Listed below are T cell receptor beta chains from one sample, sequenced in a study of regulatory T cells in long-lasting Graves disease. TCRdb reprocessed the multiplex PCR reads with MiXCR, giving one entry per CDR3 protein. The repertoire has 350,000 to 500,000 distinct CDR3 sequences, 12% to 15% of them found once; the top ten carry roughly a sixth. This sample was shared with a second study, whose subject was T cells in Graves' hyperthyroidism and ophthalmopathy.

The specimen comprised peripheral blood mononuclear cells (PBMCs), sampled at new diagnosis, from a patient treated with antithyroid drugs. These receptors were taken from a woman in her forties or fifties with Graves disease. The CDR3 runs from the conserved cysteine through the conserved F or W. Fields, in order: CDR3 protein, CDR3 DNA, clone size, V gene, J gene, D gene. D genes are given only for firm matches. Size values are once, few and many counts, or a class for expanded clones, and some rows have none.

CDR3: CASSLMVRAAFF
DNA: TGTGCCAGCAGCTTAATGGTTCGTGCGGCTTTCTTT
size: many
V: TRBV7-2
J: TRBJ1-1
D: NA

CDR3: CASSPLLSYNEQFF
DNA: TGTGCCAGCAGTCCTCTCCTCTCCTACAATGAGCAGTTCTTC
size: many
V: TRBV6-2/TRBV6-3
J: TRBJ2-1
D: NA

CDR3: CASSQDGKREGNF
DNA: TGCGCCAGCAGCCAAGACGGGAAGCGGGAGGGTAACTTC
size: NA
V: TRBV4-1
J: TRBJ2-7
D: TRBD2

CDR3: CASGNSGRAVEQYF
DNA: TGTGCCAGCGGAAATAGCGGGAGGGCCGTCGAGCAGTACTTC
size: many
V: TRBV12-3/TRBV12-4
J: TRBJ2-7
D: TRBD2

CDR3: CASSYAIAGVRNEQYF
DNA: TGTGCCAGCAGTTACGCGATAGCGGGAGTGAGGAACGAGCAGTACTTC
size: many
V: TRBV6-5
J: TRBJ2-7
D: TRBD2

CDR3: CASSRDEAGQYF
DNA: TGTGCCAGCAGCCGGGACGAGGCGGGGCAGTACTTC
size: many
V: TRBV3-1
J: TRBJ2-7
D: NA

CDR3: CASSQASGNSDTQYF
DNA: TGTGCCAGCAGCCAGGCTAGCGGGAATTCAGATACGCAGTATTTT
size: NA
V: TRBV6-1
J: TRBJ2-3
D: TRBD2

CDR3: CASSLYETQYF
DNA: TGTGCCAGCAGCCTCTATGAGACCCAGTACTTC
size: few
V: TRBV3-1
J: TRBJ2-5
D: NA

CDR3: CSVTDRGQLTLYNEQFF
DNA: TGCAGCGTCACGGACAGGGGGCAACTTACTTTATACAATGAGCAGTTCTTC
size: few
V: TRBV29-1
J: TRBJ2-1
D: TRBD1

CDR3: CAITQGSYEQYF
DNA: TGTGCCATAACCCAAGGATCCTACGAGCAGTACTTC
size: many
V: TRBV2
J: TRBJ2-7
D: NA

CDR3: CATSTTREALAKNIQYF
DNA: TGTGCCACCAGCACAACCCGGGAGGCACTAGCCAAAAACATTCAGTACTTC
size: few
V: TRBV15
J: TRBJ2-4
D: TRBD2

CDR3: CASSVDRGALDTQYF
DNA: TGTGCCAGCAGTGTCGACAGGGGGGCTCTTGATACGCAGTATTTT
size: many
V: TRBV2
J: TRBJ2-3
D: TRBD1

CDR3: CASSPRAGGPSLNTGELFF
DNA: TGTGCCAGCAGCCCCAGAGCGGGAGGGCCCTCTTTGAACACCGGGGAGCTGTTTTTT
size: many
V: TRBV11-2
J: TRBJ2-2
D: TRBD2

CDR3: CASSLRRTPLHF
DNA: TGTGCCAGCAGCCTAAGGAGGACACCCCTCCACTTT
size: NA
V: TRBV12-3/TRBV12-4
J: TRBJ1-6
D: NA

CDR3: CASSEEAGVRDEQFF
DNA: TGTGCCAGCAGTGAAGAGGCGGGAGTAAGGGATGAGCAGTTCTTC
size: many
V: TRBV2
J: TRBJ2-1
D: TRBD2

CDR3: CASSLAQGVYQETQYF
DNA: TGTGCCAGCAGCTTGGCCCAGGGCGTGTACCAAGAGACCCAGTACTTC
size: NA
V: TRBV5-1
J: TRBJ2-5
D: NA

CDR3: CAWEQPNTGELFF
DNA: TGTGCCTGGGAACAGCCGAACACCGGGGAGCTGTTTTTT
size: NA
V: TRBV30
J: TRBJ2-2
D: NA

CDR3: CASSESLAVSYNEQFF
DNA: TGCGCCAGCAGTGAGTCTTTGGCGGTCTCCTACAATGAGCAGTTCTTC
size: NA
V: TRBV10-1
J: TRBJ2-1
D: NA

CDR3: CASSRTHNTGELFF
DNA: TGTGCCAGCAGCCGGACCCATAACACCGGGGAGCTGTTTTTT
size: NA
V: TRBV7-7
J: TRBJ2-2
D: NA

CDR3: CATSDQGSDGYTF
DNA: TGTGCCACCAGTGACCAGGGGTCGGATGGCTACACCTTC
size: NA
V: TRBV24-1
J: TRBJ1-2
D: NA

CDR3: CASSQATSVSYEQYF
DNA: TGCGCCAGCAGCCAAGCGACTAGCGTCTCCTACGAGCAGTACTTC
size: NA
V: TRBV7-8
J: TRBJ2-7
D: TRBD2

CDR3: CASSERAYGYTF
DNA: TGTGCCAGCAGTGAAAGGGCCTATGGCTACACCTTC
size: many
V: TRBV2
J: TRBJ1-2
D: NA

CDR3: CASRTPGQDPSGANVLTF
DNA: TGCGCCAGCCGTACTCCGGGACAGGACCCCTCTGGGGCCAACGTCCTGACTTTC
size: few
V: TRBV5-1
J: TRBJ2-6
D: TRBD1

CDR3: CASSPLAGGPQETQYF
DNA: TGTGCCAGCAGCCCTTTAGCGGGAGGGCCACAAGAGACCCAGTACTTC
size: NA
V: TRBV3-1
J: TRBJ2-5
D: TRBD2

CDR3: CASSVGGAGADTQYF
DNA: TGTGCCAGCAGCGTGGGCGGGGCCGGGGCAGATACGCAGTATTTT
size: NA
V: TRBV9
J: TRBJ2-3
D: NA

CDR3: CASSPRADSYEQYF
DNA: TGTGCCAGCAGCCCCAGGGCAGACTCCTACGAGCAGTACTTC
size: many
V: TRBV11-2
J: TRBJ2-7
D: NA

CDR3: CASSWSGSSYEQYF
DNA: TGTGCCAGCAGCTGGAGCGGGAGTTCCTACGAGCAGTACTTC
size: NA
V: TRBV5-6
J: TRBJ2-7
D: TRBD2

CDR3: CASSLGLWTGNYNEQFF
DNA: TGTGCCAGCAGCTTAGGCCTGTGGACAGGGAATTACAATGAGCAGTTCTTC
size: many
V: TRBV13
J: TRBJ2-1
D: TRBD1

CDR3: CASSPDDVYEQYF
DNA: TGTGCCAGCTCACCAGACGACGTCTACGAGCAGTACTTC
size: NA
V: TRBV18
J: TRBJ2-7
D: NA

CDR3: CASSLRGTGAHYEQYF
DNA: TGTGCCAGCAGCTTACGGGGGACAGGGGCTCACTACGAGCAGTACTTC
size: NA
V: TRBV7-9
J: TRBJ2-7
D: TRBD1

CDR3: CASQRVGQPQHF
DNA: TGTGCCAGCCAAAGGGTGGGCCAGCCCCAGCATTTT
size: many
V: TRBV28
J: TRBJ1-5
D: NA

CDR3: CASSLYQSGNEKLFF
DNA: TGTGCCAGCAGCTTGTACCAGAGTGGGAATGAAAAACTGTTTTTT
size: few
V: TRBV5-5
J: TRBJ1-4
D: NA

CDR3: CASSQDTNSPLHF
DNA: TGTGCCAGCAGCCAAGATACGAATTCACCCCTCCACTTT
size: few
V: TRBV14
J: TRBJ1-6
D: NA

CDR3: CASTHGGSRTRSDTQYF
DNA: TGTGCCAGCACCCATGGTGGGTCAAGAACTCGGTCGGATACGCAGTATTTT
size: many
V: TRBV12-3/TRBV12-4
J: TRBJ2-3
D: NA

CDR3: CASRPVSSGNTIYF
DNA: TGTGCCAGCAGACCAGTAAGCTCTGGAAACACCATATATTTT
size: NA
V: TRBV12-3/TRBV12-4
J: TRBJ1-3
D: NA

CDR3: CASSRQESPDYGYTF
DNA: TGTGCCAGCAGTCGACAGGAATCACCCGACTATGGCTACACCTTC
size: NA
V: TRBV9
J: TRBJ1-2
D: NA

CDR3: CASSFTGDDTEAFF
DNA: TGTGCCAGCAGTTTTACAGGGGACGACACTGAAGCTTTCTTT
size: many
V: TRBV11-2
J: TRBJ1-1
D: TRBD1

CDR3: CASSQAQGRQYF
DNA: TGTGCCAGCAGCCAAGCCCAGGGACGGCAGTATTTT
size: many
V: TRBV3-1
J: TRBJ2-3
D: NA

CDR3: CASSFRLTEAFF
DNA: TGTGCCAGCAGCTTCCGGCTGACTGAAGCTTTCTTT
size: many
V: TRBV7-9
J: TRBJ1-1
D: NA

CDR3: CASSSDRGPGTDTQYF
DNA: TGTGCCAGCAGTTCTGACAGGGGGCCGGGAACAGATACGCAGTATTTT
size: many
V: TRBV6-2/TRBV6-3
J: TRBJ2-3
D: TRBD1

CDR3: CASAPVGSETQYF
DNA: TGTGCCAGTGCCCCGGTAGGGTCAGAGACCCAGTACTTC
size: many
V: TRBV19
J: TRBJ2-5
D: NA

CDR3: CASSERELFEQFF
DNA: TGTGCCAGCAGTGAGCGGGAGCTTTTTGAGCAGTTCTTC
size: few
V: TRBV6-4
J: TRBJ2-1
D: TRBD2

CDR3: CASSPHLGYEQYF
DNA: TGTGCCAGCAGCCCCCATTTAGGGTACGAGCAGTACTTC
size: NA
V: TRBV6-1
J: TRBJ2-7
D: NA

CDR3: CASSTYNGELFF
DNA: TGTGCCAGCAGCACCTACAACGGGGAGCTGTTTTTT
size: many
V: TRBV5-5
J: TRBJ2-2
D: NA

CDR3: CSARPGGGYNQPQHF
DNA: TGCAGTGCCCGGCCGGGGGGAGGGTACAATCAGCCCCAGCATTTT
size: NA
V: TRBV20-1
J: TRBJ1-5
D: NA

CDR3: CASSIVAGTNTGELFF
DNA: TGTGCCAGTAGTATTGTAGCGGGGACGAACACCGGGGAGCTGTTTTTT
size: few
V: TRBV19
J: TRBJ2-2
D: TRBD2

CDR3: CASSYSPWGTSGSPYF
DNA: TGTGCCAGCAGTTACTCGCCTTGGGGGACTAGCGGGAGCCCGTACTTC
size: few
V: TRBV6-2/TRBV6-3
J: TRBJ2-7
D: TRBD2

CDR3: CASSQPGQGTEAFF
DNA: TGCGCCAGCAGCCAGCCGGGACAGGGGACTGAAGCTTTCTTT
size: few
V: TRBV4-1
J: TRBJ1-1
D: TRBD1

CDR3: CSAREANYGYTF
DNA: TGCAGTGCTAGAGAGGCGAACTATGGCTACACCTTC
size: few
V: TRBV20-1
J: TRBJ1-2
D: NA

CDR3: CASSFLAKGQHYNEQFF
DNA: TGTGCCAGCAGCTTCCTCGCGAAGGGACAGCACTACAATGAGCAGTTCTTC
size: many
V: TRBV11-2
J: TRBJ2-1
D: TRBD1

CDR3: CASFSYNEQFF
DNA: TGTGCCAGTTTCTCCTACAATGAGCAGTTCTTC
size: many
V: TRBV7-9
J: TRBJ2-1
D: NA

CDR3: CASSNTAPGQTSNYGYTF
DNA: TGTGCCAGCAGCAATACTGCCCCCGGACAGACATCTAACTATGGCTACACCTTC
size: many
V: TRBV6-1
J: TRBJ1-2
D: NA

CDR3: CASSQGIGRGNNEQFF
DNA: TGCGCCAGCAGCCAAGGTATCGGCAGGGGTAACAATGAGCAGTTCTTC
size: few
V: TRBV4-1
J: TRBJ2-1
D: NA

CDR3: CASSAGDSVDHNSPLHF
DNA: TGTGCCAGCAGTGCAGGGGACAGCGTAGACCATAATTCACCCCTCCACTTT
size: many
V: TRBV6-1
J: TRBJ1-6
D: TRBD1

CDR3: CASSYSAGGLANTGELFF
DNA: TGTGCCAGCAGTTACTCCGCCGGGGGGTTAGCTAACACCGGGGAGCTGTTTTTT
size: NA
V: TRBV6-5
J: TRBJ2-2
D: TRBD2